This T cell receptor beta chain was captured in a study of beta chain features in type 1 diabetes. Study summary: Sorted cells, 90 million to 120 million in number, were examined across all samples.

The V and J ends lost 6 bases and 3 bases, in that order; junction bases with no gene match: 0. The CDR3 totals 13 residues. Looked up from germline, CDR1 is LGHNA and CDR2 is YSLEER. Expressed TCRB transcripts were sequenced after all isolated RNA was converted to cDNA. An average of approximately 4 million reads was obtained for naive, central memory and regulatory T cell samples. This table comes from immunoSEQ multiplex PCR, and its TCRdb copy is limited to in-frame clones, with some not included. Of about 450,000 clones in the sample, approximately 10% were seen once. Every donor had blood drawn once into heparin, about 116 mL on average. In all sorted populations, purity surpassed 98%.

The chain uses TRBV4-3 and TRBJ2-1; 9 positions match TRBD1. The sequence came from a woman younger than 35 in good health. Sequencing was done on a sample of naive CD4+ T cells from blood. The chain's CDR3 is CASRGQGYNEQFF. DNA for the CDR3: TGCGCCAGCAGGGGACAGGGCTACAATGAGCAGTTCTTC.